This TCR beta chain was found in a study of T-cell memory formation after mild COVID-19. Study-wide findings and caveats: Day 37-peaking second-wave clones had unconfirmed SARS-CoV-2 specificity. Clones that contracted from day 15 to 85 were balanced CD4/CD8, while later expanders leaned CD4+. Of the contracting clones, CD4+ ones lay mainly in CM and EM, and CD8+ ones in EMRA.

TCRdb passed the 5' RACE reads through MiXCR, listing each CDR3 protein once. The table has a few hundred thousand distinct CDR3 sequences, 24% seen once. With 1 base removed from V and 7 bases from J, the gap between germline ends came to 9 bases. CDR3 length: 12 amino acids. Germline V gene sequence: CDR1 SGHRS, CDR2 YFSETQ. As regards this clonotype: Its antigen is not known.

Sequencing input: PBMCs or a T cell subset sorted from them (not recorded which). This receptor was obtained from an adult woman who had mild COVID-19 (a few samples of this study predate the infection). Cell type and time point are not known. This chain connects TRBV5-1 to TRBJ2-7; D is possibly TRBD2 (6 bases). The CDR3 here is CASSLLGGEQYF. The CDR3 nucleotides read TGCGCCAGCAGCTTGCTTGGAGGGGAGCAGTACTTC.